The 24 T cell receptor beta chains in this list originate from one sample, sequenced in a study of CD8 T cells in Susac syndrome. Random hexamers were used to reverse transcribe 0.5 to 1 ug of RNA. TCRdb reanalysed the immunoSEQ multiplex PCR reads using MiXCR and keeps one entry per CDR3 protein. The sample lists 95,000 to 150,000 distinct CDR3 sequences, over 95% occurring once. The sample comprised CD4+ T cells from PBMCs. The origin of the receptors is a human donor with Susac syndrome.

This sequence joins TRBV7-6 and TRBJ1-2; tentatively, D is TRBD1 (5 bases). This CDR3 comprises 15 residues. Germline assignment: CDR1 SGHVS and CDR2 FNYEAQ. V shed 1 base and J shed 4 bases, with 13 bases lying between them. The CDR3 is CASSLGRGRSYGYTF. CDR3 nucleotides: TGTGCCAGCAGCTTAGGAAGGGGACGAAGCTATGGCTACACCTTC.

V usage is TRBV4-1 and J usage is TRBJ2-7; D ambiguous. Trimming stripped 3 bases from V and 4 bases from J, with 25 bases between. In germline, CDR1 is MGHRA, CDR2 YSYEKL. CDR3 length equals 18 residues. The CDR3: CASSQFSPEARSVYEQYF. Here the CDR3 DNA reads TGCGCCAGCAGCCAGTTTTCCCCGGAAGCCCGGTCAGTTTACGAGCAGTACTTC.

This chain links TRBV30 with TRBJ1-1; the D gene is possibly TRBD1 (6 bases). Per the germline V gene, CDR1 is GTSNPN and CDR2 is SVGIG (reference sequence). V gave up 3 bases and J gave up 2 bases, with 10 bases separating them. CDR3 size: 13 residues. CDR3 loop: CAWSGQRNTEAFF. For the CDR3, the DNA is TGTGCCTGGAGCGGACAGCGCAACACTGAAGCTTTCTTT.

This clonotype was seen a few times. The chain combines TRBV7-8 with TRBJ2-7, with 7 bases identical to TRBD2. The CDR3 runs to 15 residues. V lost 0 bases to trimming and J lost 2 bases; unmatched junction nucleotides: 4. In germline, CDR1 is SGHVS, CDR2 FQNEAQ. For the CDR3, the DNA is TGTGCCAGCAGCTTAGCCGGGACTACAACCTACGAGCAGTACTTC. Its protein product is CASSLAGTTTYEQYF. Supplemented by reference TRBV7-8 and TRBJ2-7, the full variable domain reads GAGVSQSPRYKVAKRGQDVALRCDPISGHVSLFWYQQALGQGPEFLTYFQNEAQLDKSGLPSDRFFAERPEGSVSTLKIQRTQQEDSAVYLCASSLAGTTTYEQYFGPGTRLTVT.

The gene calls are TRBV5-6 and TRBJ1-2, with D maybe TRBD1 (5 bases). With 4 bases removed from V and 1 base from J, the gap between germline ends came to 14 bases. Germline loops: CDR1 SGHDT, CDR2 YYEEEE. CDR3 size: 15 residues. The CDR3 bases are TGTGCCAGCAGCCCAGGAAGGAGGGGTAACTATGGCTACACCTTC. It codes for CASSPGRRGNYGYTF. The complete variable domain, with remaining parts taken from reference TRBV5-6 and TRBJ1-2, reads DAGVTQSPTHLIKTRGQQVTLRCSPKSGHDTVSWYQQALGQGPQFIFQYYEEEERQRGNFPDRFSGHQFPNYSSELNVNALLLGDSALYLCASSPGRRGNYGYTFGSGTRLTVV.

The gene calls are TRBV29-1 and TRBJ2-3; possibly TRBD1 for D (5 bases). CDR1 SQVTM and CDR2 ANQGSEA come from the germline V gene. Trimming stripped 4 bases from V and 2 bases from J, with 13 bases between. The CDR3 has 14 amino acids. CDR3 sequence (DNA): TGCAGCGTTGTTGGGGCCGGACCCACAGATACGCAGTATTTT. It specifies CSVVGAGPTDTQYF.

This clonotype was observed a single time. The chain is built from TRBV20-1 and TRBJ2-2; 9 nucleotides align to TRBD1. CDR1 and CDR2 from the germline V gene are DFQATT and SNEGSKA (reference sequence). Losses at the gene ends were 5 bases for V and 1 base for J; bases not matched to a gene: 5. The CDR3 consists of 15 residues. The chain's CDR3 is CSASTGGRNTGELFF. CDR3 DNA: TGCAGTGCTTCGACAGGGGGAAGGAACACCGGGGAGCTGTTTTTT.

The chain recombines TRBV5-1 with TRBJ2-7; perhaps TRBD2 as D (6 bases). V was cut by 4 bases and J by 5 bases, with 16 bases left in between. CDR1 and CDR2 (germline): SGHRS, YFSETQ. The CDR3 runs to 14 residues. In DNA form, the CDR3 reads TGCGCCAGCAGCGCTGTAGCGGCCTCGAACGAGCAGTACTTC. Protein sequence: CASSAVAASNEQYF.

J is TRBJ2-3 and V is TRBV6-1, with 14 bases aligning to TRBD2. Looked up from germline, CDR1 is MNHNS and CDR2 is SASEGT. The CDR3 contains 16 residues. The J segment lost 6 bases and the V segment lost 5 bases, leaving 7 bases of the junction unmatched. For the CDR3, the DNA is TGTGCCAGCAGTCCGGGACTAGCGGGAGTTTCGGATACGCAGTATTTT. Amino acid sequence: CASSPGLAGVSDTQYF.

The rearrangement links TRBV5-1 to TRBJ1-1; D uncertain. Trimming left V 2 bases short and J 1 base short, with 9 bases between. Germline V lookup: CDR1 SGHRS, CDR2 YFSETQ. This CDR3 is 14 amino acids long. The chain's CDR3 is CASSFKDRNTEAFF. DNA for the CDR3: TGCGCCAGCAGCTTCAAGGATCGGAACACTGAAGCTTTCTTT.

The chain couples TRBV15 to TRBJ2-7; tentative D call: TRBD1 (5 bases). Germline V gene lookup returns CDR1 LNHNV and CDR2 YYDKDF (reference sequence). This CDR3 contains 13 residues. V was trimmed by 2 bases and J by 5 bases, leaving 10 bases between them. The CDR3 loop is CATSRTDTHEQYF. The CDR3 DNA is TGTGCCACCAGCAGAACGGACACCCACGAGCAGTACTTC.

The rearrangement links TRBV30 to TRBJ2-3, with D uncertain. Germline CDR1 GTSNPN, CDR2 SVGIG (reference sequence). Trimming removed 3 bases from V and 4 bases from J, with 5 bases in between. The CDR3 is 11 residues long. The chain's CDR3 is CAWRVSDTQYF. CDR3 sequence (DNA): TGTGCCTGGAGAGTGTCAGATACGCAGTATTTT.

The V and J genes are TRBV29-1 and TRBJ1-2; possible D gene TRBD1, 6 bases. Looked up from germline, CDR1 is SQVTM and CDR2 is ANQGSEA. The ends were cut back, 3 bases at V and 8 bases at J, with 22 bases in the middle. This CDR3 has 15 residues. The CDR3 here is CSVDFPRVGAQGYTF. CDR3 DNA sequence: TGCAGCGTTGATTTCCCCAGGGTGGGGGCGCAAGGCTACACCTTC.

The chain links TRBV30 to TRBJ1-1; D gene ambiguous. The ends were cut back, 3 bases at V and 4 bases at J, with 12 bases in the middle. Germline V gives CDR1 GTSNPN, CDR2 SVGIG (reference sequence). The CDR3 totals 13 residues. CDR3 bases: TGTGCCTGGAGCCCCGATCCTATCACTGAAGCTTTCTTT. It specifies CAWSPDPITEAFF.

The CDR3 nucleotides read TGCAGCGTTGTAAGTTGGGACTCTGGAAACACCATATATTTT. Its translation: CSVVSWDSGNTIYF. The chain has TRBV29-1 and TRBJ1-3; D not certain. The CDR3 is made up of 14 amino acids. With 4 bases removed from V and 0 bases from J, the gap between germline ends came to 10 bases. Germline values: CDR1 SQVTM, CDR2 ANQGSEA.

This chain uses TRBV20-1 with TRBJ2-5, with TRBD2 as a possible D gene (5 bases). The CDR3 has 11 amino acids. V lost 6 bases and J lost 5, with 10 bases in between. Germline V CDR1 and CDR2: DFQATT, SNEGSKA (reference sequence). Here the CDR3 DNA reads TGCAGTGCGTCGAGGGAGGAGACCCAGTACTTC. Translating it yields CSASREETQYF.

The V and J genes are TRBV11-2 and TRBJ2-1; D uncertain. Germline V gene data show CDR1 as SGHAT and CDR2 as FQNNGV. The CDR3 has 12 residues. The V end was cut by 0 bases, the J end by 6 bases, with 3 bases between. The CDR3 reads CASSLDLNEQFF. As DNA, the CDR3 is TGTGCCAGCAGCTTAGATCTCAATGAGCAGTTCTTC.

The chain joins TRBV12-3 or TRBV12-4 to TRBJ1-5, with 7 bases fitting TRBD1. The CDR3 loop spans 16 amino acids. With V trimmed by 5 bases and J by 6 bases, 13 bases remained unmatched. The CDR3 sequence: CASSPNHRGSIQPQHF. CDR3 in DNA: TGTGCCAGCAGTCCGAATCACAGGGGTTCCATTCAGCCCCAGCATTTT.

CDR3 in amino acids: CASSLQGAPRGYTF. In nucleotides, the CDR3 is TGTGCCAGCAGTTTACAGGGGGCGCCCCGGGGCTACACCTTC. This chain connects TRBV28 to TRBJ1-2; 8 bases are shared with TRBD1. The CDR3 has 14 residues. Germline trimming cut 2 bases from V and 8 bases from J; bases unmatched to any gene: 7. Germline CDR1 MDHEN, CDR2 SYDVKM.

The genes are TRBV15 and TRBJ2-5; 8 bases map to TRBD2. The V gene's germline CDR1 is LNHNV and CDR2 YYDKDF (reference sequence). With V trimmed by 0 bases and J by 4 bases, 1 base remained unmatched. The CDR3 spans 14 residues. Written as DNA, the CDR3 is TGTGCCACCAGCAGAGAGGCGGGAGGAGAGACCCAGTACTTC. Translated: CATSREAGGETQYF. Full variable domain (remainder filled in from reference TRBV15 and TRBJ2-5): DAMVIQNPRYQVTQFGKPVTLSCSQTLNHNVMYWYQQKSSQAPKLLFHYYDKDFNNEADTPDNFQSRRPNTSFCFLDIRSPGLGDTAMYLCATSREAGGETQYFGPGTRLLVL.

The chain couples TRBV19 to TRBJ2-1; possibly TRBD2 for D (6 bases). Trimming took 2 bases from V and 1 from J, leaving 9 bases between them. Germline V gene data show CDR1 as LNHDA and CDR2 as SQIVND (reference sequence). CDR3 length: 15 amino acids. The chain's CDR3 is CASSIPGVSYNEQFF. Here the CDR3 DNA reads TGTGCCAGTAGTATACCGGGAGTGTCCTACAATGAGCAGTTCTTC.

J is TRBJ2-5 and V is TRBV20-1; D not resolved. The CDR3 covers 16 residues. Germline V gives CDR1 DFQATT, CDR2 SNEGSKA (reference sequence). Trimming removed 4 bases from V and 2 bases from J, with 20 bases in between. CDR3 DNA sequence: TGCAGTGCTATGCGGTTCAACCCCTCCGTACAAGAGACCCAGTACTTC. Its translation is CSAMRFNPSVQETQYF.

The rearrangement joins TRBV14 to TRBJ2-5; D gene uncertain. Germline CDR1 is SGHDN and CDR2 is FVKESK. There are 16 residues in the CDR3. V was cut by 1 base and J by 2 bases, with 14 bases left in between. The CDR3 reads CASSQADSVYQETQYF. CDR3 nucleotide sequence: TGTGCCAGCAGCCAAGCGGATAGTGTGTATCAAGAGACCCAGTACTTC.

This chain joins TRBV28 and TRBJ2-3, with D possibly being TRBD2 (5 bases). CDR1 is MDHEN and CDR2 is SYDVKM in the germline V gene. The CDR3 has 14 amino acids. The V gene lost 4 bases and the J gene lost 2 bases, with 10 bases spanning the gap. The DNA for the CDR3 is TGTGCCAGCAGTTCCGGACTTTTCACAGATACGCAGTATTTT. Its translation: CASSSGLFTDTQYF.